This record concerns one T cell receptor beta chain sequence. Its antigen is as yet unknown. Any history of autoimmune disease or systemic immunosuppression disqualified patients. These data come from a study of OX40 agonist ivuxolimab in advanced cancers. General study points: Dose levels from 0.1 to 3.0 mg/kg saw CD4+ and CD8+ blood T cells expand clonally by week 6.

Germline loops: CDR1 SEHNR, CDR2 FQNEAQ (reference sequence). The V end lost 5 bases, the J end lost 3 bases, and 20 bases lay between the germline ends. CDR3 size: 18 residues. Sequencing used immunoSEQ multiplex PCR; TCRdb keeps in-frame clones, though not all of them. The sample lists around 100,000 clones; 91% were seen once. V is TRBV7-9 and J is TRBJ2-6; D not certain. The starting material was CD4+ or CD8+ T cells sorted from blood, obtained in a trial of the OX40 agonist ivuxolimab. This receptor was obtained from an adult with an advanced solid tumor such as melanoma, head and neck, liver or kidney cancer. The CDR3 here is CASSPFELAISGANVLTF. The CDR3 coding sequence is TGTGCCAGCAGCCCCTTCGAGTTGGCTATAAGTGGGGCCAACGTCCTGACTTTC.